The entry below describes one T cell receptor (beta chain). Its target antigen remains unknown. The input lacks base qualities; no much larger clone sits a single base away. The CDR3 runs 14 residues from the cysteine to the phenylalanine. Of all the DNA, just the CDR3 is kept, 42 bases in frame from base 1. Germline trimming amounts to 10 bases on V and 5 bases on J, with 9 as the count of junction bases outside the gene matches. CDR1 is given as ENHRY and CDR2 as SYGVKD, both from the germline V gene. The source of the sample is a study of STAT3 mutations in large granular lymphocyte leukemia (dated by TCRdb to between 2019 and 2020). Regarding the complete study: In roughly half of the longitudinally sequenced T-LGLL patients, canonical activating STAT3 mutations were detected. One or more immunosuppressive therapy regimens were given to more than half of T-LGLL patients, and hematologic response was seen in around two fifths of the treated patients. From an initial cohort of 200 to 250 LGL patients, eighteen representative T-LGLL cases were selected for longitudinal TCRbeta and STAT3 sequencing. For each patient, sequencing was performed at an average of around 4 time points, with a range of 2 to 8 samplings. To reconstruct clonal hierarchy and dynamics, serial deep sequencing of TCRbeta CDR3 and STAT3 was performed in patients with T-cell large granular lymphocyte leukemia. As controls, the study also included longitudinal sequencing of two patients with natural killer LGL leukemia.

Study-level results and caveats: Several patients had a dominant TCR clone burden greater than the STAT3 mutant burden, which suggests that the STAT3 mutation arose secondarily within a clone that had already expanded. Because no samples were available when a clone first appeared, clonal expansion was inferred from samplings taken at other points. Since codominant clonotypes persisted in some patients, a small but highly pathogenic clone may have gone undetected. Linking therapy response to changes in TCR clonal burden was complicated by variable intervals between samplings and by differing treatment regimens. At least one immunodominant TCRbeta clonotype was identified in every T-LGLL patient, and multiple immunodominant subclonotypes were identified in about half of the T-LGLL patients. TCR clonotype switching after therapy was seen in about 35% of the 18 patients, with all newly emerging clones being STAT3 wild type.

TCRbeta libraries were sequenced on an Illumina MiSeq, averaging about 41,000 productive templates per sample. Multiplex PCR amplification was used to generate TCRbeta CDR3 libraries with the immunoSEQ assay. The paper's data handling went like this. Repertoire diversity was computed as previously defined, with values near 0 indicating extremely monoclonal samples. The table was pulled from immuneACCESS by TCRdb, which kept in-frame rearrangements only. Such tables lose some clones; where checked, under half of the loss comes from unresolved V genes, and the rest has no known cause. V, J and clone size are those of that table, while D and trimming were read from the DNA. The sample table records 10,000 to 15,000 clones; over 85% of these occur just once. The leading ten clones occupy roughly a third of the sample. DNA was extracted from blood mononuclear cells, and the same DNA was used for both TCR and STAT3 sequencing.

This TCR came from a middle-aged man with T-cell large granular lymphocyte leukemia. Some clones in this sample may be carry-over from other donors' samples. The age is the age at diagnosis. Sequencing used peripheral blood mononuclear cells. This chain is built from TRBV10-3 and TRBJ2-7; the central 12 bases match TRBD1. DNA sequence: TGTGCCAGCGGGACAGGGGGCATTGGGAACGAGCAGTACTTC. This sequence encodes CASGTGGIGNEQYF.